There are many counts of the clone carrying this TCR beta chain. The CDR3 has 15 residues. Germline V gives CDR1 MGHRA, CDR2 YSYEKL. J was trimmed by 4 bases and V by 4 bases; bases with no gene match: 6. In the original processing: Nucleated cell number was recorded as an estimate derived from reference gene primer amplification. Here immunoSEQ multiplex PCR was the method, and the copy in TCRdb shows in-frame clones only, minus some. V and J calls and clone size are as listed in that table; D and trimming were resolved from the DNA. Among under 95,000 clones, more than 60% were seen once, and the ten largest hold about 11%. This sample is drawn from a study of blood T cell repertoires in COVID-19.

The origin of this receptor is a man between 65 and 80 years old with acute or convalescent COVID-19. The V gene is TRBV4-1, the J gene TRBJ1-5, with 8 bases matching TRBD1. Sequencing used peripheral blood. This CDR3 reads CASSLYGTGNQPQHF. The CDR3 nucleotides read TGCGCCAGCAGCCTCTACGGGACAGGTAATCAGCCCCAGCATTTT.